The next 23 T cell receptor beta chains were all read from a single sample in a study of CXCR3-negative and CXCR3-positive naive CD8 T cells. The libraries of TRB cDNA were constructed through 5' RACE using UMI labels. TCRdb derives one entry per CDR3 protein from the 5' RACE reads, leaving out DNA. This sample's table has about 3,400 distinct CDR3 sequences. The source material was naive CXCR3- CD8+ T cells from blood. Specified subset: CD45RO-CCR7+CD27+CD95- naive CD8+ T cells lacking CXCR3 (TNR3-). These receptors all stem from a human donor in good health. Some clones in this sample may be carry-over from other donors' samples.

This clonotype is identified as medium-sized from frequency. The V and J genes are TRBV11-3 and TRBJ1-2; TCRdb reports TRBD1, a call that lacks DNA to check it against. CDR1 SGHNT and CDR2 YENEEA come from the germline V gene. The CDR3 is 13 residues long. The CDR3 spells CASSLRSRPGYTF.

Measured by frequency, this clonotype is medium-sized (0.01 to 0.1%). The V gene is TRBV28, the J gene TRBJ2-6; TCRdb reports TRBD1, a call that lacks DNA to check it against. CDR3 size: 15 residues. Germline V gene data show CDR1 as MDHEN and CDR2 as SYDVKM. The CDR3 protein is CASSPQGAGANVLTF.

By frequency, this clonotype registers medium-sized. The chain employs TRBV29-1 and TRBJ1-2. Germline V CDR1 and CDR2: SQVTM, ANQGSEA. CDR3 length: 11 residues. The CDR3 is CSVDTTDGYTF.

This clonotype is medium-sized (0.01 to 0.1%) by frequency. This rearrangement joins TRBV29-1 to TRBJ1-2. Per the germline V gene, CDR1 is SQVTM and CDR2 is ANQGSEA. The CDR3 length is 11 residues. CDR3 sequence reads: CSVGSIYGYTF.

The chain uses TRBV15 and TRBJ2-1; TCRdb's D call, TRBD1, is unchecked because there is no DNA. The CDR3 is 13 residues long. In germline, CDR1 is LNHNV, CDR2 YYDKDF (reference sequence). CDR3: CATSRASGNEQFF.

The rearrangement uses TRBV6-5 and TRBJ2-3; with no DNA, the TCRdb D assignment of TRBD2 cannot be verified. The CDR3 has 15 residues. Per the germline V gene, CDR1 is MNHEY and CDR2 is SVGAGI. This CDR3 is CASSYGLAGADTQYF.

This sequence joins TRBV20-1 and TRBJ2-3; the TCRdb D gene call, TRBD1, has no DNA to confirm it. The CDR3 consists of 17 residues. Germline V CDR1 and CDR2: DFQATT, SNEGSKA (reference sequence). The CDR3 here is CSARMGQGIDRTDTRYF.

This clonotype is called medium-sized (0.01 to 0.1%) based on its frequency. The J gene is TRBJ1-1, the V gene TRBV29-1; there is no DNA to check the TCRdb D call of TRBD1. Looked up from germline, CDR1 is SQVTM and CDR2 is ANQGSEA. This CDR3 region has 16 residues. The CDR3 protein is CSTRIPGQGDNTEAFF.

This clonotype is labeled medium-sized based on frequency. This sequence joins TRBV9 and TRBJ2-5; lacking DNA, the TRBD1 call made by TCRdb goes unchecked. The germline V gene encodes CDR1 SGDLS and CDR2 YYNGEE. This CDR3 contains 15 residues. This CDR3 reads CASSAETGRQETQYF.

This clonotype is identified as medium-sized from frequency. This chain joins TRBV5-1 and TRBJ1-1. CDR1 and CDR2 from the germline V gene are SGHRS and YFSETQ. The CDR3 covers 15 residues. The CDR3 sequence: CASSLHQGVNTEAFF. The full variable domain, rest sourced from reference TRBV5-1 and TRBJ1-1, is KAGVTQTPRYLIKTRGQQVTLSCSPISGHRSVSWYQQTPGQGLQFLFEYFSETQRNKGNFPGRFSGRQFSNSRSEMNVSTLELGDSALYLCASSLHQGVNTEAFFGQGTRLTVV.

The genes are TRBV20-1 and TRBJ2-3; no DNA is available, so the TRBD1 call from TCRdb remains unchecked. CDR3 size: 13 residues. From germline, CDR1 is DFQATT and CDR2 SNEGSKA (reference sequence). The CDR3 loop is CSARGGPTDTQYF.

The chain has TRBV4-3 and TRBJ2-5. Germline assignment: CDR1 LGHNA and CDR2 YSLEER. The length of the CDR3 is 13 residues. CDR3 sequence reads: CASSQDVVETQYF.

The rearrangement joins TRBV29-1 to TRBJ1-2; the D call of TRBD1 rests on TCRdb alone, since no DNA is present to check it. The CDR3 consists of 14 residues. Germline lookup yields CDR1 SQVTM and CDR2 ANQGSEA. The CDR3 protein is CSVAGGFYDYGYTF.

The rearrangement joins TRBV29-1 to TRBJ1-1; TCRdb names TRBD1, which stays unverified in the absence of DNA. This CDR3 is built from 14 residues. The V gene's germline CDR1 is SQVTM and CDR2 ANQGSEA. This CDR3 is CSVEGAGLSTEAFF.

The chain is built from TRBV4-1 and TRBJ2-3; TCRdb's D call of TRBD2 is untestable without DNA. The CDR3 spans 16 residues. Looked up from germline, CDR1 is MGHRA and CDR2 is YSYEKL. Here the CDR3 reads CASSQRLAGGSDTQYF.

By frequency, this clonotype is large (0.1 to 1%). CDR3 loop: CASSTRQGANSPLHF. The rearrangement links TRBV7-6 to TRBJ1-6; TCRdb calls TRBD1, which cannot be checked without DNA. CDR1 and CDR2 from the germline V gene are SGHVS and FNYEAQ. The length of the CDR3 is 15 residues.

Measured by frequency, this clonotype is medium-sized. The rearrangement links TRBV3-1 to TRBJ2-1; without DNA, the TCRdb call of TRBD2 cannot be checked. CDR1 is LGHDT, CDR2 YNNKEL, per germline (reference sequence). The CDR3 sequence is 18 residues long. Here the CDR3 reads CARVCGGSRGDTYNEQFF.

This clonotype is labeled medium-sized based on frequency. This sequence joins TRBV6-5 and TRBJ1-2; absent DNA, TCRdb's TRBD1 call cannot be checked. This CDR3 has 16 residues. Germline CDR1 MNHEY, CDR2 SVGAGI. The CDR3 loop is CASSEDRGLSLGGYTF.

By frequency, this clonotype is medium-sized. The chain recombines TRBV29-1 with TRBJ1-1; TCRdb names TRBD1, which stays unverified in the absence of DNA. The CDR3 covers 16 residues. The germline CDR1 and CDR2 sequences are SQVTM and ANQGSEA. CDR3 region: CSAGPGQGAWDTEAFF.

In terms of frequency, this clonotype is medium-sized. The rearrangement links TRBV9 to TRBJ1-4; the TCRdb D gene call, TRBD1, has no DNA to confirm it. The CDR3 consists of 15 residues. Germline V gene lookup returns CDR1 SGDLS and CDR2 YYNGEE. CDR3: CASSAGDSFNEKLFF.

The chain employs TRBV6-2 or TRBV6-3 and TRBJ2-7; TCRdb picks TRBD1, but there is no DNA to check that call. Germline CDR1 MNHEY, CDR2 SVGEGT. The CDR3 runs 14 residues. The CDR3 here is CASSYSRGDYEQYF.

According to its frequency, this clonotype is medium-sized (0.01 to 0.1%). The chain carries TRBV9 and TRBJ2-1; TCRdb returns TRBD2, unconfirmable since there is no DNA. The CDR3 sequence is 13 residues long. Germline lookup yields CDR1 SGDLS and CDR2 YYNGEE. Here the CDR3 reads CASSVAVGGEQFF.

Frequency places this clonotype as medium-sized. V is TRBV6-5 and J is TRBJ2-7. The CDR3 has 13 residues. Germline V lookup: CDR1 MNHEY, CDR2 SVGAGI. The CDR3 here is CASTPKVSMEQYF.